This T cell receptor beta chain emerged from a study of T cells in Graves' hyperthyroidism and ophthalmopathy. Study details: At the time of initial diagnosis and before any treatment, peripheral blood was collected.

The study's findings and limits: The model foresaw ophthalmopathy a median roughly 6 months prior to onset.

Researchers amplified the TCR beta CDR3 regions from RNA transcripts. The HTBI primer set drove a first-round RT-PCR of the TCR CDR3. TCRdb re-called the multiplex PCR reads with MiXCR, one entry per CDR3 protein. The sample yields 200,000 to 300,000 distinct CDR3 sequences, roughly 15% seen once. In the case of this clonotype: The target antigen is unknown. This may be a read error: a much more frequent sequence differs by one nucleotide.

Germline CDR1 is DFQATT and CDR2 is SNEGSKA (reference sequence). This CDR3 spans 14 amino acids. V shed 6 bases and J 1 base; nucleotides not matched to a gene: 8. The study based diagnoses on clinical symptoms, serum thyroxine and TRAb, thyroid ultrasound and orbital computed tomography. The sequence derives from a woman between 18 and 29 years old with Graves' ophthalmopathy. The chain has TRBV20-1 and TRBJ1-1, with 7 bases matching TRBD1. Sequenced material: blood. CDR3 residues: CSASGGGANTEAFF. CDR3 bases: TGCAGTGCCTCAGGGGGGGGGGCGAACACTGAAGCTTTCTTT.